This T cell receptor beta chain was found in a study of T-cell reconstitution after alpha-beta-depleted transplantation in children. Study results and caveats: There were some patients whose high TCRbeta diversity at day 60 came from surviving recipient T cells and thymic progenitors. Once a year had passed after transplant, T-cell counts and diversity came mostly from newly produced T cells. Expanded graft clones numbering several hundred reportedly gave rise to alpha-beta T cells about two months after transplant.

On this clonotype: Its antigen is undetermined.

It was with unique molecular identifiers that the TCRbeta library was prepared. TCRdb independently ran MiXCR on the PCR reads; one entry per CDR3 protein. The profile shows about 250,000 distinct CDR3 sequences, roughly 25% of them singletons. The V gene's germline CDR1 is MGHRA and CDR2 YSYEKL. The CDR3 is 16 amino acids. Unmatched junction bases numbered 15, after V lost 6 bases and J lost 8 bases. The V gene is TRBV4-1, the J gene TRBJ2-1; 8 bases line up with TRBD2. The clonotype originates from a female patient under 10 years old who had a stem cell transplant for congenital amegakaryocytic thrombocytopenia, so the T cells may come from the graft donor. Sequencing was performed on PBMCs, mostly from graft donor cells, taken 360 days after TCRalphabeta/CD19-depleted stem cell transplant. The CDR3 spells CASRNPGTSMLDEQFF. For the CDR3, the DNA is TGCGCCAGCAGGAATCCCGGGACTAGTATGCTCGATGAGCAGTTCTTC.